This T cell receptor (beta chain) was retrieved from a study of blood T cells in healthy people across ages. Turning to the study itself: Per two T cells, template switching captured roughly one barcoded beta molecule. Whole-study results and caveats: PBMCs went unsorted, and a conclusive naive versus antigen-experienced comparison was therefore prevented. Long-lived donors had more naive CD4+ cells and higher diversity than aged donors.

Trimming removed 1 base at V and 10 bases at J, with 14 bases between. The CDR3 covers 14 residues. Concerning this clonotype: Its antigen is not identified.

The second PCR ran roughly 7 to 11 cycles with a sample-barcoded 5' primer and J-beta primers. Each CDR3 protein is one row after TCRdb ran MiXCR on the 5' RACE reads. This sample has around 1,700,000 distinct CDR3 sequences; 28% occur once, and the top ten carry about 7.7%. This TCR derives from a woman aged 25 to 45 in good health. This chain uses TRBV12-3 or TRBV12-4 with TRBJ2-1, with D possibly being TRBD2 (5 bases). The source material was blood. The CDR3 DNA sequence: TGTGCCAGCAGTTTAGAGGTCAGCGGTGGCGAGCAGTTCTTC. Amino acid sequence: CASSLEVSGGEQFF.